Below are 12 T cell receptor beta chains sequenced from a single sample in a study of T-cell reconstitution after alpha-beta-depleted transplantation in children. TCRbeta library preparation incorporated unique molecular identifiers. In TCRdb, the PCR reads were re-called with MiXCR into one record per CDR3 protein. The profile shows approximately 590,000 distinct CDR3 sequences, over 9.5% of them singletons. The sample here was PBMCs from the stem cell graft donor, taken from the stem cell graft. The receptors derive from a human donor who donated a stem cell graft to a child with acute myeloid leukemia.

This clonotype came up many times. The chain has TRBV5-1 and TRBJ2-1; TRBD2 aligns across 12 bases. After removal of 4 bases from V and 0 bases from J, the junction contained 8 bases not matched to a gene. The CDR3 loop spans 18 amino acids. Per germline, CDR1 SGHRS and CDR2 YFSETQ. The CDR3, as DNA: TGCGCCAGCAGCATAGGACTAGCGGGGCCCAGCTCCTACAATGAGCAGTTCTTC. Its protein is CASSIGLAGPSSYNEQFF.

This clonotype was observed a few times. The rearrangement uses TRBV21-1 and TRBJ2-2; TRBD2, the D gene given by the table, was not confirmed from the DNA. TRBV21-1 constitutes a pseudogene. The CDR3 is 19 residues long. This chain's CDR3 is CASSKILAGREKDTGELFF. The DNA for the CDR3 is TGTGCCAGCAGCAAGATTTTAGCAGGGCGGGAAAAGGACACCGGGGAGCTGTTTTTT.

The chain couples TRBV24-1 to TRBJ1-5; 9 nucleotides agree with TRBD1. The junction had 7 bases not matched to a gene; V was cut back by 7 bases and J by 7 bases. The germline CDR1 and CDR2 sequences are KGHDR and SFDVKD. The CDR3 consists of 14 residues. CDR3 sequence (DNA): TGTGCCACCAGCGGGACAGGGACAAGGCAGCCCCAGCATTTT. This translates into CATSGTGTRQPQHF.

There are a few counts of this clonotype. CDR3 loop: CSVEEPEGPMNTEAFF. The CDR3 DNA reads as TGCAGCGTTGAAGAGCCAGAGGGTCCGATGAACACTGAAGCTTTCTTT. This chain uses TRBV29-1 with TRBJ1-1; D is undetermined. CDR1 and CDR2 (germline): SQVTM, ANQGSEA. V shed 0 bases and J shed 0 bases, with 14 bases lying between them. This CDR3 has 16 residues.

This clonotype occurred a few times. CDR3 region: CAISVGGSQETQYF. The CDR3 nucleotides read TGTGCCATCAGTGTTGGGGGATCCCAAGAGACCCAGTACTTC. The gene calls are TRBV10-3 and TRBJ2-5; D might be TRBD1 or TRBD2, each matching 5 bases. Trimming cost V 4 bases and J 1 base, with 10 bases left between them. The CDR3 runs 14 residues. The germline V gene encodes CDR1 ENHRY and CDR2 SYGVKD.

The chain has TRBV12-3 or TRBV12-4 and TRBJ2-7; tentative D call: TRBD2 (5 bases). The V gene lost 0 bases and the J gene lost 4 bases, with 10 bases spanning the gap. This CDR3 contains 14 residues. CDR3 sequence reads: CASSLAPAAYEQYF. The CDR3 DNA sequence: TGTGCCAGCAGTTTAGCTCCAGCGGCATACGAGCAGTACTTC.

This sequence joins TRBV6-2 or TRBV6-3 and TRBJ2-2, with 10 positions matching TRBD2. This CDR3 spans 18 amino acids. From germline, CDR1 is MNHEY and CDR2 SVGEGT. Trimming cost V 7 bases and J 4 bases; bases outside gene matches: 15. CDR3 in DNA: TGTGCCAGCACGGCCCGGAGGAGCGGGAGGGGTAGCACCGGGGAGCTGTTTTTT. Its protein is CASTARRSGRGSTGELFF.

V is TRBV11-1 and J is TRBJ1-6, with 12 positions matching TRBD1. Germline CDR1 SGHAT, CDR2 FQDESV (reference sequence). V shed 1 base, J shed 7 bases, and the junction held 8 bases outside the gene matches. The length of the CDR3 is 18 residues. CDR3 nucleotides: TGTGCCAGCAGCTTAGAGACCGGGACAGGGGGCAGGAATTCACCCCTCCACTTT. As protein: CASSLETGTGGRNSPLHF. The full variable domain, in which reference TRBV11-1 and TRBJ1-6 provide the parts outside the CDR3, is EAEVAQSPRYKITEKSQAVAFWCDPISGHATLYWYRQILGQGPELLVQFQDESVVDDSQLPKDRFSAERLKGVDSTLKIQPAELGDSAMYLCASSLETGTGGRNSPLHFGNGTRLTVT.

This clonotype has a count of ten or more. The rearrangement uses TRBV6-1 and TRBJ2-7; D is possibly TRBD1 or TRBD2 (5 bases each). This CDR3 is built from 14 residues. CDR1 and CDR2 from the germline V gene are MNHNS and SASEGT. Between the trimmed V and J ends, which lost 6 bases and 3 bases, there was a span of 15 bases. The CDR3 nucleotides read TGTGCCAGCAGGGGGGACGGCCCTCTCTACGAGCAGTACTTC. It encodes CASRGDGPLYEQYF.

CDR3 in DNA: TGTGCCAGCAGACGACAGGGCGACACCGGGGAGCTGTTTTTT. It is translated as CASRRQGDTGELFF. V gene TRBV6-4 combines with J gene TRBJ2-2, with 7 bases lining up with TRBD1. V gave up 6 bases and J gave up 3 bases; unmatched junction bases: 4. The CDR3 is made up of 14 amino acids. Germline values: CDR1 MRHNA, CDR2 SNTAGT.

This clonotype is medium-sized within its sample. The CDR3 nucleotides are TGTGCCAGCAGTGCCTGGGGACTAGCGGGAGGGGCTAGCACAGATACGCAGTATTTT. It translates to CASSAWGLAGGASTDTQYF. This chain uses TRBV28 with TRBJ2-3; 16 nucleotides match TRBD2. Germline-derived CDR1 and CDR2 are MDHEN and SYDVKM. This CDR3 is 19 amino acids long. V lost 5 bases and J lost 0; bases outside the gene matches: 8.

The rearrangement joins TRBV7-3 to TRBJ2-1; 12 bases match TRBD2. The J segment lost 9 bases and the V segment lost 3 bases, leaving 6 bases of the junction unmatched. The CDR3 has 15 amino acids. Germline lookup yields CDR1 SGHTA and CDR2 FQGTGA. This CDR3 reads CASSLPTSGRGEQFF. The CDR3 DNA follows: TGTGCCAGCAGCTTGCCGACTAGCGGGAGAGGTGAGCAGTTCTTC.